The rows below give T cell receptor beta chains drawn from one sample of a study of T cell repertoires in cytomegalovirus infection. In TCRdb, the reads were re-called with MiXCR into one record per CDR3 protein. The data contain some 300,000 distinct CDR3 sequences, approximately 10% of them seen just once; the ten biggest clones take up approximately 2.4%. Source material: PBMCs. These receptors originate from a human donor in good health (CMV status not recorded). Some clones in this sample may be carry-over from other donors' samples. The CDR3 runs from the conserved cysteine through the conserved F or W. D genes are given only for firm matches. Clone size is shown for a subset of rows, as once, few, many or a class of expanded clone.

clone size: .; D gene: .; V gene: TRBV20-1; J gene: TRBJ2-5; CDR3 DNA: TGCAGTGCGACCGGAAGGCCCCTAAAAGGGGAGACCCAGTACTTC; CDR3 protein: CSATGRPLKGETQYF
clone size: .; D gene: .; V gene: TRBV3-1; J gene: TRBJ2-3; CDR3 DNA: TGTGCCAGCAGCCAAGAGGGAGGTTCTAGCACAGATACGCAGTATTTT; CDR3 protein: CASSQEGGSSTDTQYF
clone size: few; D gene: .; V gene: TRBV29-1; J gene: TRBJ2-5; CDR3 DNA: TGCAGCGCCCAGGCATTCGGGACCCAGTACTTC; CDR3 protein: CSAQAFGTQYF
clone size: .; D gene: TRBD1; V gene: TRBV6-6; J gene: TRBJ1-1; CDR3 DNA: TGTGCCAGCAGTGACCCCGGGACAGTGAACACTGAAGCTTTCTTT; CDR3 protein: CASSDPGTVNTEAFF
clone size: .; D gene: TRBD2; V gene: TRBV20-1; J gene: TRBJ2-2; CDR3 DNA: TGCAGTGCTAGGGATCGCGGGGGGCCGAACACCGGGGAGCTGTTTTTT; CDR3 protein: CSARDRGGPNTGELFF
clone size: many; D gene: TRBD1; V gene: TRBV25-1; J gene: TRBJ2-1; CDR3 DNA: TGTGCCAGCAGTGAATATCTCGACAGGGACCCCGGCGAGCAGTTCTTC; CDR3 protein: CASSEYLDRDPGEQFF
clone size: many; D gene: .; V gene: TRBV25-1; J gene: TRBJ1-5; CDR3 DNA: TGTGCCAGCAGTTCCCTTTATAGCAATCAGCCCCAGCATTTT; CDR3 protein: CASSSLYSNQPQHF
clone size: .; D gene: .; V gene: TRBV29-1; J gene: TRBJ2-5; CDR3 DNA: TGCAGCGTTGATAGGGACCAAGAGACCCAGTACTTC; CDR3 protein: CSVDRDQETQYF
clone size: many; D gene: .; V gene: TRBV7-9; J gene: TRBJ2-1; CDR3 DNA: TGTGCCAGCAGCTTAGAGGTGACCAGAAGGGTGGAGCAGTTCTTC; CDR3 protein: CASSLEVTRRVEQFF
clone size: many; D gene: TRBD2; V gene: TRBV6-5; J gene: TRBJ2-6; CDR3 DNA: TGTGCCAGCAGCTCCCACGGGGGGGAGCCATCTGGGGCCAACGTCCTGACTTTC; CDR3 protein: CASSSHGGEPSGANVLTF
clone size: .; D gene: TRBD2; V gene: TRBV28; J gene: TRBJ2-2; CDR3 DNA: TGTGCCAGCAGTTTATGGAGCGGGGGCAACACCGGGGAGCTGTTTTTT; CDR3 protein: CASSLWSGGNTGELFF
clone size: many; D gene: TRBD1; V gene: TRBV7-8; J gene: TRBJ2-7; CDR3 DNA: TGTGCCAGCAGCTTAGCGGGACAGCCGAGCTCCTACGAGCAGTACTTC; CDR3 protein: CASSLAGQPSSYEQYF
clone size: many; D gene: TRBD1; V gene: TRBV27; J gene: TRBJ1-2; CDR3 DNA: TGTGCCAGCAGTCTTAGTGGTGCTTATGGGAACAGGGGATATAACTATGGCTACACCTTC; CDR3 protein: CASSLSGAYGNRGYNYGYTF
clone size: many; D gene: TRBD1; V gene: TRBV25-1; J gene: TRBJ1-2; CDR3 DNA: TGTGCCAGCAGTGAATATTTGACAGGGCAGAACCATGGCTACACCTTC; CDR3 protein: CASSEYLTGQNHGYTF
clone size: many; D gene: TRBD1; V gene: TRBV6-1; J gene: TRBJ1-2; CDR3 DNA: TGTGCCAGCAGTGAAGCAACAGGGGTAAATGGCTACACCTTC; CDR3 protein: CASSEATGVNGYTF
clone size: .; D gene: .; V gene: TRBV18; J gene: TRBJ2-1; CDR3 DNA: TGTGCCAGCTCACCAGTCTGGGAAGGTTACAATGAGCAGTTCTTC; CDR3 protein: CASSPVWEGYNEQFF
clone size: many; D gene: TRBD2; V gene: TRBV7-9; J gene: TRBJ2-1; CDR3 DNA: TGCTGCGGGGGATCCCACAATGAGCAGTTCTTC; CDR3 protein: CCGGSHNEQFF
clone size: many; D gene: .; V gene: TRBV18; J gene: TRBJ2-1; CDR3 DNA: TGTGCCAGCTCACCAAAAGGGACGTTAGACAATGAGCAGTTCTTC; CDR3 protein: CASSPKGTLDNEQFF
clone size: .; D gene: .; V gene: TRBV6-5; J gene: TRBJ2-1; CDR3 DNA: TGTGCCAGCAGCCCTGGACGGTCCCACAATGAGCAGTTCTTC; CDR3 protein: CASSPGRSHNEQFF
clone size: many; D gene: .; V gene: TRBV6-2/TRBV6-3; J gene: TRBJ2-1; CDR3 DNA: TGTGCCAGCAAAGAACCTTCCTACAATGAGCAGTTCTTC; CDR3 protein: CASKEPSYNEQFF
clone size: few; D gene: .; V gene: TRBV13; J gene: TRBJ2-4; CDR3 DNA: TGTGCCAGCAGCTGGGATACAGGGTCCAAAAACATTCAGTACTTC; CDR3 protein: CASSWDTGSKNIQYF
clone size: many; D gene: TRBD1; V gene: TRBV7-2; J gene: TRBJ1-1; CDR3 DNA: TGTGCCAGCAGTGACAGGGGAGGAACTGAAGCTTTCTTT; CDR3 protein: CASSDRGGTEAFF
clone size: many; D gene: .; V gene: TRBV20-1; J gene: TRBJ2-1; CDR3 DNA: TGCAGTGCTAGTTCGGGCGGAAGCAATGAGCAGTTCTTC; CDR3 protein: CSASSGGSNEQFF
clone size: many; D gene: TRBD1; V gene: TRBV7-2; J gene: TRBJ1-2; CDR3 DNA: TGTGCCAGCAGCTTAGGGCGGACAGGGAACGGCTACACCTTC; CDR3 protein: CASSLGRTGNGYTF
clone size: many; D gene: .; V gene: TRBV5-5; J gene: TRBJ1-5; CDR3 DNA: TGTGCCAGCAGCTTGGGTCTATATAATCAGCCCCAGCATTTT; CDR3 protein: CASSLGLYNQPQHF
clone size: .; D gene: .; V gene: TRBV9; J gene: TRBJ2-2; CDR3 DNA: TGTGCCAGCAGCGTCACATTGACACCCACCGGGGAGCTGTTTTTT; CDR3 protein: CASSVTLTPTGELFF
clone size: few; D gene: .; V gene: TRBV20-1; J gene: TRBJ1-1; CDR3 DNA: TGCAGTGCTAGAGTAGAAGGTCGGACTGAAGCTTTCTTT; CDR3 protein: CSARVEGRTEAFF
clone size: many; D gene: .; V gene: TRBV12-3/TRBV12-4; J gene: TRBJ1-3; CDR3 DNA: TGTGCCAGCAGGGAACAGAGCTCTGGAAACACCATATATTTT; CDR3 protein: CASREQSSGNTIYF
clone size: .; D gene: TRBD1; V gene: TRBV20-1; J gene: TRBJ2-3; CDR3 DNA: TGCAGTGCTAGACCGGGACAGGAACACACAGATACGCAGTATTTT; CDR3 protein: CSARPGQEHTDTQYF
clone size: many; D gene: TRBD1; V gene: TRBV7-2; J gene: TRBJ1-2; CDR3 DNA: TGTGCCAGCAGCAATGAGGGGGCGGACTATGGCTACACCTTC; CDR3 protein: CASSNEGADYGYTF
clone size: .; D gene: .; V gene: TRBV28; J gene: TRBJ2-5; CDR3 DNA: TGTGCCAGCAGTTCCTTTGACAGGAAAGAGACCCAGTACTTC; CDR3 protein: CASSSFDRKETQYF
clone size: many; D gene: TRBD1; V gene: TRBV2; J gene: TRBJ1-5; CDR3 DNA: TGTGCCAGCAGTTCCGGGACAGAGTCTCAGCCCCAGCATTTT; CDR3 protein: CASSSGTESQPQHF
clone size: many; D gene: .; V gene: TRBV5-6; J gene: TRBJ2-4; CDR3 DNA: TGTGCCAGCAGCTTGGGAGTTATTCAGTACTTC; CDR3 protein: CASSLGVIQYF
clone size: once; D gene: TRBD1; V gene: TRBV2; J gene: TRBJ2-7; CDR3 DNA: TGTGCCAGCAACCGGGACAGGGCCTACGAGCAGTACTTC; CDR3 protein: CASNRDRAYEQYF
clone size: once; D gene: TRBD2; V gene: TRBV28; J gene: TRBJ2-5; CDR3 DNA: TGTGCCAGCAGTTTAGGGGGGGAGACCCAGAACTTC; CDR3 protein: CASSLGGETQNF